These T cell receptor beta chains were read from a single sample in a study of shared clonotypes between healthy human individuals. Sequencing used immunoSEQ multiplex PCR; TCRdb keeps in-frame clones, though not all of them. The table has about 1.5 million clones, more than 95% seen once; the top ten hold over 1%. The sample was naive CD4+ T cells sorted from blood. All receptors come from a man aged 30 to 39 in good health. CDR3s include the opening cysteine and the closing phenylalanine or tryptophan. A D gene is named only where the DNA matches it firmly. Size tells how often a clone was seen (once, few, many) or the class of an expanded clone, and some rows leave it out.

D	V	size	J	length	DNA	CDR3
TRBD1	TRBV10-3	-	TRBJ1-4	15	TGTGCCATCAGCTCTGGGACAGGGGGCATTGAAAAACTGTTTTTT	CAISSGTGGIEKLFF
-	TRBV9	-	TRBJ1-3	14	TGTGCCAGCAGCATCGGGACGTCAGGAAACACCATATATTTT	CASSIGTSGNTIYF
-	TRBV18	-	TRBJ1-2	15	TGTGCCAGCTCACCCCGTTTGGACCGGCAGTTTGGCTACACCTTC	CASSPRLDRQFGYTF
-	TRBV25-1	-	TRBJ2-1	14	TGTGCCAGCAGTGGGCGGGACCCCTACAATGAGCAGTTCTTC	CASSGRDPYNEQFF
-	TRBV6-5	once	TRBJ1-4	13	TGTGCCAGCAGTTATTCACCTAATGAAAAACTGTTTTTT	CASSYSPNEKLFF
-	TRBV2	-	TRBJ1-2	13	TGTGCCAGCAGCTCGGACAGCTACTATGGCTACACCTTC	CASSSDSYYGYTF
-	TRBV5-1	-	TRBJ2-2	15	TGCGCCAGCAGTCCGGACAGACAGAACACCGGGGAGCTGTTTTTT	CASSPDRQNTGELFF
-	TRBV28	once	TRBJ2-5	15	TGTGCCAGCAGTTCCCCGGTAGCAGGGCGGGAGACCCAGTACTTC	CASSSPVAGRETQYF
-	TRBV6-1	-	TRBJ1-4	14	TGTGCCAGCAGTGCCCGAGGTTCTAATGAAAAACTGTTTTTT	CASSARGSNEKLFF
-	TRBV30	once	TRBJ2-3	14	TGTGCCTCTCAGACAGTAAGTTCCACAGATACGCAGTATTTT	CASQTVSSTDTQYF
TRBD1	TRBV29-1	-	TRBJ1-4	15	TGCAGCGGAACCGGGACAGGGGTTACTAATGAAAAACTGTTTTTT	CSGTGTGVTNEKLFF
TRBD1	TRBV29-1	-	TRBJ1-1	14	TGCAGCGTTGAGAACAGGGGGTTCGTCACTGAAGCTTTCTTT	CSVENRGFVTEAFF
-	TRBV29-1	-	TRBJ2-5	13	TGCAGCGTTGAAGTTTTGCCGGGGGAGACCCAGTACTTC	CSVEVLPGETQYF
-	TRBV6-1	-	TRBJ1-2	12	TGTGCCAGCAGTGAGTCGGGGCACCTAACAAGATTC	CASSESGHLTRF
-	TRBV5-6	-	TRBJ1-4	16	TGTGCCAGCAGCACCCAGACTTGGTTCAGGTTGGGGAAACTGTTTTTT	CASSTQTWFRLGKLFF
-	TRBV18	-	TRBJ2-1	17	TGTGCCAGCTCACCACTGGGGAAGGGTTTACGGCCGCCTAGGGAGTTCTTC	CASSPLGKGLRPPREFF
TRBD1	TRBV4-1	-	TRBJ2-7	16	TGCGCCAGCAGCCAAGCTTCCGGGACAGGGGAGCTCGAGCAGTACTTC	CASSQASGTGELEQYF
TRBD1	TRBV27	-	TRBJ2-7	16	TGTGCCAGCAGGTCCCTTCGGGACAGGGAGGACTACGAGCAGTACTTC	CASRSLRDREDYEQYF
-	TRBV5-4	-	TRBJ2-1	17	TGTGCCAGCAGCCCACGGAGGGGACTAGGGGGCCCCAATGAGCAGTTCTTC	CASSPRRGLGGPNEQFF
-	TRBV28	-	TRBJ1-5	12	TGTGCCAGCAGCTACCCAGGTCAGCCCCAGCATTTT	CASSYPGQPQHF
-	TRBV5-4	-	TRBJ2-7	14	TGTGCCAGCAGCTTGAGGGTGGGGAGCTACGAGCAGTACTTC	CASSLRVGSYEQYF
TRBD2	TRBV9	-	TRBJ2-1	16	TGTGCCAGCAGCCCAGGACTAGCGGGAGCCTACAATGAGCAGTTCTTC	CASSPGLAGAYNEQFF
TRBD1	TRBV15	-	TRBJ2-7	14	TGTGCCACCAGCAGGGCCCGGACAGGGTACGAGCAGTACTTC	CATSRARTGYEQYF
-	TRBV23-1	-	TRBJ2-7	17	TGCGCCAGCAGTCAATCGGATCCGGTAAGGATTTCTTACGAGCAGTACTTC	CASSQSDPVRISYEQYF
-	TRBV5-6	-	TRBJ1-2	15	TGTGCCAGCAGCTTGATGTTGCAGGGAGGTGGTGGCTACACCTTC	CASSLMLQGGGGYTF
TRBD1	TRBV18	-	TRBJ1-2	14	TGTGCCAGCTCACCCAATACAGGGGATCTTGGCTACACCTTC	CASSPNTGDLGYTF
TRBD2	TRBV10-2	-	TRBJ2-1	16	TGCGCCAGCAGTGCGGCTAGCGGGAGTTTCTACAATGAGCAGTTCTTC	CASSAASGSFYNEQFF
-	TRBV5-1	-	TRBJ2-5	16	TGCGCCAGCAGCTTGCTGGGCAGGGGTGGAGGAGAGACCCAGTACTTC	CASSLLGRGGGETQYF
-	TRBV7-2	-	TRBJ2-1	15	TGTGCCAGCAGCCAAGTAGGTGGGTCCTACAATGAGCAGTTCTTC	CASSQVGGSYNEQFF
-	TRBV11-3	-	TRBJ2-1	12	TGTGCCAGCAGCCAAGCAGGTCGTGAGCAGTTCTTC	CASSQAGREQFF
-	TRBV4-3	-	TRBJ1-1	15	TGCGCCAGCAGCCACGAACAGGGAAGAGGGACTGAAGCTTTCTTT	CASSHEQGRGTEAFF
TRBD2	TRBV7-3	few	TRBJ2-1	15	TGTGCCAGCAGCCCGGGACTAGCGGCCTACAATGAGCAGTTCTTC	CASSPGLAAYNEQFF
TRBD1	TRBV7-9	-	TRBJ1-3	15	TGTGCCAGCAGCTCCAGGGGGCGGACTGGAAACACCATATATTTT	CASSSRGRTGNTIYF
-	TRBV18	-	TRBJ2-3	17	TGTGCCAGCTCACCACCCGGAGGGATAAGCGTCACAGATACGCAGTATTTT	CASSPPGGISVTDTQYF
-	TRBV7-2	-	TRBJ2-7	13	TGTGCCAGCAGCTTCGACAGCATCTACGAGCAGTACTTC	CASSFDSIYEQYF
-	TRBV5-1	few	TRBJ1-3	14	TGCGCCAGCAGCCCGGGGTCCTCTGGAAACACCATATATTTT	CASSPGSSGNTIYF
-	TRBV27	-	TRBJ1-1	14	TGTGCCAGCAGTTTAGGGACATGGGCCACTGAAGCTTTCTTT	CASSLGTWATEAFF
-	TRBV27	-	TRBJ2-1	14	TGTGCCAGCAGTTTGCGAGAACACCGGAATGAGCAGTTCTTC	CASSLREHRNEQFF
-	TRBV27	-	TRBJ2-3	15	TGTGCCAGCAGTTTTCGGGACCCAGTCACAGATACGCAGTATTTT	CASSFRDPVTDTQYF
-	TRBV11-2	once	TRBJ1-2	15	TGTGCCAGCAGCTCAATCAAACAGGGTTCGAAAGGCTACACCTTC	CASSSIKQGSKGYTF
-	TRBV7-8	-	TRBJ2-1	16	TGTGCCAGCAGCTTAGGGCCTCTAGCGAAGTCCCATGAGCAGTTCTTC	CASSLGPLAKSHEQFF
TRBD2	TRBV7-9	-	TRBJ2-1	15	TGTGCCAGCAGCTTCTTAGCGGGAGCCTACAATGAGCAGTTCTTC	CASSFLAGAYNEQFF
TRBD1	TRBV5-6	-	TRBJ2-1	14	TGTGCCAGCAGCGGGGACAGGGGGCGAAATGAGCAGTTCTTC	CASSGDRGRNEQFF
TRBD2	TRBV7-3	-	TRBJ2-2	16	TGTGCCAGCAGCTTATCTGGGACTAGCGTCACCGGGGAGCTGTTTTTT	CASSLSGTSVTGELFF
TRBD2	TRBV6-1	-	TRBJ2-2	14	TGTGCCAGCAAACTAGCGTTCGGCACCGGGGAGCTGTTTTTT	CASKLAFGTGELFF
-	TRBV5-1	once	TRBJ2-7	13	TGCGCCAGCAAAACAGGGAACTCCTACGAGCAGTACTTC	CASKTGNSYEQYF
-	TRBV29-1	-	TRBJ2-1	16	TGCAGCGTTTGGGGGAGCGGGACAGGATTGAACAATGAGCAGTTCTTC	CSVWGSGTGLNNEQFF
-	TRBV19	-	TRBJ1-2	14	TGTGCCAGTAGTATCTCAGGAGGGGTTTATGGCTACACCTTC	CASSISGGVYGYTF
TRBD2	TRBV29-1	-	TRBJ2-7	13	TGCAGCGCTAGGACTAGCGCTTCCTACGAGCAGTACTTC	CSARTSASYEQYF
-	TRBV29-1	-	TRBJ2-7	13	TGCAGCGTTGAGGCGCCGGGGACCTACGAGCAGTACTTC	CSVEAPGTYEQYF
-	TRBV18	-	TRBJ2-5	15	TGTGCCAGCTCACCAAGGTTCACAGGTCAAGAGACCCAGTACTTC	CASSPRFTGQETQYF
-	TRBV7-2	-	TRBJ2-3	16	TGTGCCAGCAGCTCTTGGGGGCGGGTTAGCACAGATACGCAGTATTTT	CASSSWGRVSTDTQYF
-	TRBV10-2	-	TRBJ2-7	15	TGCGCCAGCAGTTCTAGTGACTTAGGGATCTACGAGCAGTACTTC	CASSSSDLGIYEQYF
-	TRBV5-1	-	TRBJ1-1	14	TGCGCCAGCAGCTTGGAGGCCTCTGGGACTGAAGCTTTCTTT	CASSLEASGTEAFF
TRBD1	TRBV11-2	-	TRBJ2-5	13	TGTGCCAGCAGCCCACTGACAGGGTGGACCCAGTACTTC	CASSPLTGWTQYF
-	TRBV6-5	few	TRBJ2-5	12	TGTGCCAGCAGTAATGTCCAAGAGACCCAGTACTTC	CASSNVQETQYF